The present TCR beta chain was sequenced within a study of T cells after posttransplantation cyclophosphamide. The protocol was immunoSEQ multiplex PCR, while the TCRdb copy is restricted to in-frame clones and leaves out a portion. Observed in the sample are tens of thousands of clones, none of them singletons. Study-level results: Tissue-infiltrating T cells from skin or gut overlapped little with blood T cells. Donor CD8+ memory clones often dominated recipient blood repertoires at later times. TRB clonality was highly associated with recipient CMV seropositivity and reactivation.

This clone was counted only a few times. Its antigen is still unknown. Germline values: CDR1 MNHNS, CDR2 SASEGT. V lost 4 bases to trimming and J lost 5 bases; unmatched junction nucleotides: 7. The CDR3 extends over 16 amino acids. Material for sequencing was PBMCs. This rearrangement joins TRBV6-1 to TRBJ2-3; TRBD2 matches 12 bases. This clonotype was sampled from a middle-aged man in good health, CMV-negative, and a related stem cell transplant donor. The CDR3 bases are TGTGCCAGCAGTGCCCTAGCGGGGGGGCCGGGAGATACGCAGTATTTT. Amino acids: CASSALAGGPGDTQYF.